One and the same sample provided the 31 T cell receptor beta chains below, sequenced in a study of blood T cell repertoires in COVID-19. Libraries were prepared by immunoSEQ multiplex PCR; TCRdb keeps only in-frame clonotypes and omits some of them. The profile shows about 180,000 clones, approximately 88% of them singletons. The sample consisted of peripheral blood. The source is a woman in her thirties with acute or convalescent COVID-19.

The chain couples TRBV5-1 to TRBJ2-7; 8 bases map to TRBD1. V shed 4 bases and J 4 bases; nucleotides not matched to a gene: 10. The CDR3 is 15 residues long. Germline V CDR1 and CDR2: SGHRS, YFSETQ. The CDR3 is CASSPPGTGGYEQYF. CDR3 in DNA: TGCGCCAGCAGCCCCCCGGGGACAGGTGGGTACGAGCAGTACTTC.

The chain recombines TRBV4-1 with TRBJ1-1; 12 bases are shared with TRBD1. The germline CDR1 and CDR2 sequences are MGHRA and YSYEKL. The CDR3 has 15 amino acids. The junction had 4 bases not matched to a gene; V was cut back by 1 base and J by 7 bases. As DNA, the CDR3 is TGCGCCAGCAGCCAAGGGGACAGGGGGCCCTTTGAAGCTTTCTTT. Protein sequence: CASSQGDRGPFEAFF.

The genes are TRBV4-1 and TRBJ2-3, with D possibly being TRBD2 (6 bases). Trimming shortened V by 0 bases and J by 5 bases, and 9 bases separated the two germline ends. The CDR3 contains 14 residues. Germline-derived CDR1 and CDR2 are MGHRA and YSYEKL. CDR3 DNA sequence: TGCGCCAGCAGCCAAGACCCCGGGAGAGATACGCAGTATTTT. This sequence encodes CASSQDPGRDTQYF.

The genes are TRBV2 and TRBJ2-7; D ambiguous. The V gene's germline CDR1 is SNHLY and CDR2 FYNNEI. The CDR3 has 13 amino acids. V was shortened by 0 bases and J by 2 bases, with 5 bases between the two germline ends. CDR3: CASSEAYTYEQYF. As DNA, the CDR3 is TGTGCCAGCAGTGAAGCGTACACCTACGAGCAGTACTTC.

V and J are TRBV3-1 (or the pseudogene TRBV3-2) and TRBJ2-7; no clear D. Trimming took 5 bases from V and 4 from J, leaving 6 bases between them. CDR1 LGHDT and CDR2 YNNKEL come from the germline V gene (reference sequence). CDR3 length: 11 amino acids. CDR3 loop: CASSSRYEQYF. The CDR3 region has the DNA TGTGCCAGCAGCTCCCGGTACGAGCAGTACTTC.

The V gene is TRBV5-6, the J gene TRBJ1-1, with D tentatively TRBD1 (5 bases). In germline, CDR1 is SGHDT, CDR2 YYEEEE. The CDR3 totals 14 residues. The ends were cut back, 2 bases at V and 0 bases at J, with 8 bases in the middle. The CDR3 protein is CASSLGVMNTEAFF. In nucleotides, the CDR3 is TGTGCCAGCAGCTTAGGGGTCATGAACACTGAAGCTTTCTTT.

The chain has TRBV29-1 and TRBJ2-7; D is possibly TRBD1 (5 bases). Trimming took off 6 bases at V and 6 bases at J, with 18 bases between the two ends. The germline gives CDR1 SQVTM, CDR2 ANQGSEA. This CDR3 is built from 13 residues. The CDR3 DNA reads as TGCAGCGTCCAAAAGGGTTCAGGGCTCGAGCAGTACTTC. This gives the protein CSVQKGSGLEQYF.

The chain employs TRBV5-1 and TRBJ1-3; TRBD1 might be the D (6 bases). Germline CDR1 and CDR2: SGHRS and YFSETQ. The CDR3 sequence is 16 residues long. V was shortened by 0 bases and J by 0 bases, with 10 bases between the two germline ends. CDR3 amino acids: CASSLGQGSSGNTIYF. CDR3 bases: TGCGCCAGCAGCTTGGGGCAGGGGAGCTCTGGAAACACCATATATTTT. Supplemented by reference TRBV5-1 and TRBJ1-3, the full variable domain reads KAGVTQTPRYLIKTRGQQVTLSCSPISGHRSVSWYQQTPGQGLQFLFEYFSETQRNKGNFPGRFSGRQFSNSRSEMNVSTLELGDSALYLCASSLGQGSSGNTIYFGEGSWLTVV.

This clone was seen only a few times. The V and J genes are TRBV5-4 and TRBJ2-5, with 9 nucleotides matching TRBD1. CDR3 length: 16 residues. The trim removed 0 bases at V and 2 bases at J, leaving 5 bases unmatched. From germline, CDR1 is SGHNT and CDR2 YYREEE (reference sequence). The CDR3 loop is CASSLVPGQGQETQYF. The CDR3 nucleotides read TGTGCCAGCAGCTTGGTTCCGGGACAGGGACAAGAGACCCAGTACTTC.

This clone was counted only a few times. The chain has TRBV4-2 and TRBJ2-7; weak D call: TRBD1 (6 bases). There are 13 residues in the CDR3. Germline CDR1 reads LGHNA; CDR2 reads YNFKEQ. Trimming pared 2 bases from V and 4 bases from J, leaving 9 bases between. The CDR3, as DNA: TGTGCCAGCAGCCAAACAGGGTATTACGAGCAGTACTTC. Translating gives CASSQTGYYEQYF.

The V and J genes are TRBV5-1 and TRBJ2-1, with 9 bases that match TRBD2. Germline-derived CDR1 and CDR2 are SGHRS and YFSETQ. V lost 4 bases to trimming and J lost 8 bases; unmatched junction nucleotides: 10. This CDR3 contains 15 residues. CDR3 sequence (DNA): TGCGCCAGCAGCGTGGGGGTTGCGGGAGGGGATGAGCAGTTCTTC. Translated, it gives CASSVGVAGGDEQFF.

The chain couples TRBV9 to TRBJ2-5; possible D gene TRBD1, 6 bases. The germline gives CDR1 SGDLS, CDR2 YYNGEE. CDR3 size: 14 residues. Trimming took off 2 bases at V and 1 base at J, with 9 bases between the two ends. The CDR3 reads CASSVQTGQETQYF. The CDR3 DNA follows: TGTGCCAGCAGCGTCCAGACAGGCCAAGAGACCCAGTACTTC.

This clone was detected only a few times. The V call is TRBV11-2, the J call TRBJ1-1; D remains ambiguous. The CDR3 is made up of 11 amino acids. Trimming pared 2 bases from V and 11 bases from J, leaving 9 bases between. The germline V gene has CDR1 SGHAT and CDR2 FQNNGV. As DNA, the CDR3 is TGTGCCAGCAGCTTACTCAGACTGGCTTTCTTT. Its protein is CASSLLRLAFF.

This clone occurred once. The V gene is TRBV10-3, the J gene TRBJ2-3, with 9 bases that match TRBD1. V was pared by 6 bases and J by 4 bases, with 5 bases of the junction left unmatched. Germline values: CDR1 ENHRY, CDR2 SYGVKD. The length of the CDR3 is 14 residues. The CDR3 spells CAIRTGTGSDTQYF. CDR3 DNA sequence: TGTGCCATCAGAACCGGGACAGGGTCAGATACGCAGTATTTT.

The CDR3 spells CASRLGSTGELFF. CDR3 DNA sequence: TGTGCCAGCCGACTTGGGAGCACCGGGGAGCTGTTTTTT. This chain joins TRBV28 and TRBJ2-2; weak D call: TRBD2 (5 bases). The CDR3 totals 13 residues. CDR1 MDHEN and CDR2 SYDVKM come from the germline V gene. The germline V and J ends were trimmed by 8 bases and 4 bases, with 11 bases remaining between them. Full variable domain (outside the CDR3, taken from reference TRBV28 and TRBJ2-2): DVKVTQSSRYLVKRTGEKVFLECVQDMDHENMFWYRQDPGLGLRLIYFSYDVKMKEKGDIPEGYSVSREKKERFSLILESASTNQTSMYLCASRLGSTGELFFGEGSRLTVL.

J is TRBJ2-3 and V is TRBV28; 7 bases align to TRBD1. The ends lost 4 bases at V and 1 base at J; junction bases unmatched: 14. This CDR3 is 18 amino acids long. The germline gives CDR1 MDHEN, CDR2 SYDVKM. CDR3 amino acids: CASSYSGQIDSGTDTQYF. The CDR3 DNA is TGTGCCAGCAGTTATTCGGGACAGATAGATTCTGGCACAGATACGCAGTATTTT.

This sequence joins TRBV5-1 and TRBJ2-7; the match to TRBD1 covers 9 bases. Trimming at V came to 0 bases and at J to 3 bases, leaving 7 bases not matched to a gene. CDR3 size: 16 residues. The germline gives CDR1 SGHRS, CDR2 YFSETQ. CDR3: CASSLGGQGLDYEQYF. CDR3 nucleotides: TGCGCCAGCAGCTTGGGGGGACAGGGCTTAGACTACGAGCAGTACTTC.

The V call is TRBV4-1, the J call TRBJ1-2; no clear D. From germline, CDR1 is MGHRA and CDR2 YSYEKL. The CDR3 is made up of 11 amino acids. Trimming cost V 2 bases and J 8 bases, with 6 bases left between them. DNA for the CDR3: TGCGCCAGCAGCCAACGAGGGGGCTACACCTTC. Its translation: CASSQRGGYTF.

The V gene is TRBV19, the J gene TRBJ2-5, with 7 bases that match TRBD2. Per the germline V gene, CDR1 is LNHDA and CDR2 is SQIVND (reference sequence). Germline trimming cut 3 bases from V and 5 bases from J; bases unmatched to any gene: 3. The CDR3 is made up of 13 amino acids. CDR3 coding DNA: TGTGCCAGTAGTATCCAGGGAGGGGAGACCCAGTACTTC. The encoded protein is CASSIQGGETQYF.

The gene calls are TRBV28 and TRBJ2-3; D not resolved. Between the trimmed V and J ends, which lost 3 bases and 10 bases, there was a span of 17 bases. This CDR3 has 14 amino acids. Per germline, CDR1 MDHEN and CDR2 SYDVKM. As DNA, the CDR3 is TGTGCCAGCAGTTTTCGTGCCAGACGGGTAGCGCAGTATTTT. This gives the protein CASSFRARRVAQYF.

This chain uses TRBV13 with TRBJ1-6, with 10 bases that match TRBD1. The CDR3 runs to 15 residues. CDR1 and CDR2 from the germline V gene are PRHDT and FYEKMQ (reference sequence). The ends lost 0 bases at V and 10 bases at J; junction bases unmatched: 3. CDR3 sequence (DNA): TGTGCCAGCAGCTTAGGGACAGGGGGCCGGTCACCCCTCCACTTT. It translates to CASSLGTGGRSPLHF.

This chain connects TRBV28 to TRBJ1-2; D is possibly TRBD1 (6 bases). Trimming took off 2 bases at V and 4 bases at J, with 8 bases between the two ends. The CDR3 covers 13 residues. Germline-derived CDR1 and CDR2 are MDHEN and SYDVKM. CDR3 DNA: TGTGCCAGCAGTTTAATGGACAGCTATGGCTACACCTTC. Translating it yields CASSLMDSYGYTF.

The V and J genes are TRBV11-3 and TRBJ1-2; 11 bases line up with TRBD1. The J segment lost 4 bases and the V segment lost 5 bases, leaving 12 bases of the junction unmatched. The length of the CDR3 is 17 residues. Germline-derived CDR1 and CDR2 are SGHNT and YENEEA. The CDR3 bases are TGTGCCAGCAGCGACCGGGACAGGGGGGGGATCGGCTATGGCTACACCTTC. It translates to CASSDRDRGGIGYGYTF.

The chain joins TRBV3-1 (or the pseudogene TRBV3-2) to TRBJ2-7; D remains ambiguous. Germline CDR1 LGHDT, CDR2 YNNKEL (reference sequence). The V gene lost 1 base and the J gene lost 6 bases, with 10 bases spanning the gap. The CDR3 totals 13 residues. CDR3 sequence (DNA): TGTGCCAGCAGCCAAGCCAACCCAGGCGAGCAGTACTTC. This gives the protein CASSQANPGEQYF.

The chain joins TRBV6-5 to TRBJ1-2, with 8 nucleotides matching TRBD1. The CDR3 sequence is 13 residues long. The V and J ends lost 8 bases and 1 base, in that order; junction bases with no gene match: 3. Germline V lookup: CDR1 MNHEY, CDR2 SVGAGI. CDR3 coding DNA: TGTGCCAGCCGGACAGGGCTTAACTATGGCTACACCTTC. This translates into CASRTGLNYGYTF.

J is TRBJ1-4 and V is TRBV2; the match to TRBD1 covers 7 bases. CDR1 and CDR2 from the germline V gene are SNHLY and FYNNEI. V shed 11 bases and J 2 bases; nucleotides not matched to a gene: 5. The CDR3 is made up of 13 amino acids. The CDR3: CAGGTATNEKLFF. DNA for the CDR3: TGTGCCGGGGGGACAGCTACTAATGAAAAACTGTTTTTT.

The chain combines TRBV7-9 with TRBJ1-3; D gene unclear. With 0 bases removed from V and 7 bases from J, the gap between germline ends came to 10 bases. Germline lookup yields CDR1 SEHNR and CDR2 FQNEAQ (reference sequence). The CDR3 covers 14 residues. The CDR3 protein is CASSLARALNTIYF. The CDR3 DNA reads as TGTGCCAGCAGCTTAGCGCGAGCACTCAACACCATATATTTT.

V is TRBV9 and J is TRBJ1-1, with D possibly being TRBD1 (6 bases). Between the trimmed V and J ends, which lost 3 bases and 7 bases, there was a span of 10 bases. CDR1 and CDR2 from the germline V gene are SGDLS and YYNGEE. The CDR3 spans 12 residues. CDR3 protein: CASSGAGVEAFF. Written as DNA, the CDR3 is TGTGCCAGCAGCGGGGCAGGGGTTGAAGCTTTCTTT.

Comment on this clone: A junction boundary mismatches the germline segment, possibly from a read error. The chain has TRBV6-5 and TRBJ1-5; D gene unclear. Germline V gene sequence: CDR1 MNHEY, CDR2 SVGAGI. This CDR3 region has 13 residues. The DNA of the CDR3 is TGTGCCAGCAGTTACTCCCCCACGGTTAGCTGGTATTTT. Amino acids: CASSYSPTVSWYF.

This sequence joins TRBV12-3 or TRBV12-4 and TRBJ1-1; perhaps TRBD1 as D (6 bases). The CDR3 consists of 12 residues. Deletions cut 6 bases from V and 8 bases from J, with 13 bases between. The CDR3 DNA reads as TGTGCCAGCAGCCACCAGGACAGAGAAGCTTTCTTT. Its protein is CASSHQDREAFF.

The chain has TRBV30 and TRBJ1-1, with D possibly matching TRBD1 (5 bases). The CDR3 is 13 amino acids. Germline V gene lookup returns CDR1 GTSNPN and CDR2 SVGIG (reference sequence). Trimming took off 0 bases at V and 7 bases at J, with 12 bases between the two ends. CDR3 residues: CAWSVGASSEAFF. The CDR3 DNA is TGTGCCTGGAGTGTAGGGGCAAGCAGTGAAGCTTTCTTT.